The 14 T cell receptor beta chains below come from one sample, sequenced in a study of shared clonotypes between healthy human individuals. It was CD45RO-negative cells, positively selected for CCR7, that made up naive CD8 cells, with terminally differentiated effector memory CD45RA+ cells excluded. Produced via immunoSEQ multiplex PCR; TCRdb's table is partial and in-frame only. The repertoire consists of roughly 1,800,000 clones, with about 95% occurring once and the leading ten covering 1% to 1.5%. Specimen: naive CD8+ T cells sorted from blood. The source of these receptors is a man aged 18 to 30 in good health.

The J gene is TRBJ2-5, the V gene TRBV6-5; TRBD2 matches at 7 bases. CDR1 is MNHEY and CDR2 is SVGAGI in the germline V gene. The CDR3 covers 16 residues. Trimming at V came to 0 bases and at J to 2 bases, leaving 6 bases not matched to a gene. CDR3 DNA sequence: TGTGCCAGCAGTTACTCCCATGGGGGGGAGCAAGAGACCCAGTACTTC. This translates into CASSYSHGGEQETQYF.

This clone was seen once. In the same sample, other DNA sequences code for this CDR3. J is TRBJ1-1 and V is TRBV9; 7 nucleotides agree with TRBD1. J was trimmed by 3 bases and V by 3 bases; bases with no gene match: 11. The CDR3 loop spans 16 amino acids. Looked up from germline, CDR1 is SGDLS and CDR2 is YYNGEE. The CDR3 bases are TGTGCCAGCAGCGCCACAACCGGGACAGCGGACACTGAAGCTTTCTTT. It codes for CASSATTGTADTEAFF.

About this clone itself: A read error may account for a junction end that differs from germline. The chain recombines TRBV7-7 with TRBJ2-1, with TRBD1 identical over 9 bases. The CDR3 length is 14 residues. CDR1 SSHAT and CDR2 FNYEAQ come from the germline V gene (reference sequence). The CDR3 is CASSYGTGFNEQFF. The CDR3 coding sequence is TGTGCTAGCAGCTACGGGACAGGGTTCAATGAGCAGTTCTTC.

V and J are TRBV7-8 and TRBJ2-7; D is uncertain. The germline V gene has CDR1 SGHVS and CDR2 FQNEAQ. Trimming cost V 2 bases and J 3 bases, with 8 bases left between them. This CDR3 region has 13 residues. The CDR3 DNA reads TGTGCCAGCAGCTTATACAACAACTACGAGCAGTACTTC. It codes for CASSLYNNYEQYF.

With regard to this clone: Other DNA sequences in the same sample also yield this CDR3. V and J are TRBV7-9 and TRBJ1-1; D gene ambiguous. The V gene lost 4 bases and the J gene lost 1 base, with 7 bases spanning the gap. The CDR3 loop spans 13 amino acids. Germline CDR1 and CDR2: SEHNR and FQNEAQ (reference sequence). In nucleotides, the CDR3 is TGTGCCAGCAGCTCGGGCGAGAACACTGAAGCTTTCTTT. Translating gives CASSSGENTEAFF.

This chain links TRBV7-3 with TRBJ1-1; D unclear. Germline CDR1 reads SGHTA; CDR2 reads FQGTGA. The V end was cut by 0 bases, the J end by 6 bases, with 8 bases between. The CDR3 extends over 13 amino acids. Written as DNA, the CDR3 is TGTGCCAGCAGCTTAACCCTCGGGTCTGAAGCTTTCTTT. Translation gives CASSLTLGSEAFF.

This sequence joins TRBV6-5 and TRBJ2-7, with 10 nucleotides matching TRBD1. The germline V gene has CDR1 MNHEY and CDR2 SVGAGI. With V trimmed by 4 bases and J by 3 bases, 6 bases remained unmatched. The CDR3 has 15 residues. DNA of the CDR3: TGTGCCAGCAGTTTTAGGACAGGGGGTTTCTACGAGCAGTACTTC. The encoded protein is CASSFRTGGFYEQYF.

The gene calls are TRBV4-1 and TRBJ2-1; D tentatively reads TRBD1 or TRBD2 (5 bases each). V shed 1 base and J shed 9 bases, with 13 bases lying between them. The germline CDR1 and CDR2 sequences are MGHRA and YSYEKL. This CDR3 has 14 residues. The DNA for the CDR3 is TGCGCCAGCAGCCAAGCAGGGACCGCCGGTGAGCAGTTCTTC. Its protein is CASSQAGTAGEQFF.

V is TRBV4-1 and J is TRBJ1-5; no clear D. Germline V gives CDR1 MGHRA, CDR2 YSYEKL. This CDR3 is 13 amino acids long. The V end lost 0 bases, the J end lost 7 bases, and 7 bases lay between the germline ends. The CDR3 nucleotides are TGCGCCAGCAGCCAAGATCGCGTCCAGCCCCAGCATTTT. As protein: CASSQDRVQPQHF.

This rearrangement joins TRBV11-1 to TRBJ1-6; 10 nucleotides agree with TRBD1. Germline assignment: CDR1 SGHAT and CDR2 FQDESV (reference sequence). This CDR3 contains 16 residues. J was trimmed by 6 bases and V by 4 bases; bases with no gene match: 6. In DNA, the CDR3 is TGTGCCAGCAGCTACCACCGGGACAGGGGTAATTCACCCCTCCACTTT. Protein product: CASSYHRDRGNSPLHF.

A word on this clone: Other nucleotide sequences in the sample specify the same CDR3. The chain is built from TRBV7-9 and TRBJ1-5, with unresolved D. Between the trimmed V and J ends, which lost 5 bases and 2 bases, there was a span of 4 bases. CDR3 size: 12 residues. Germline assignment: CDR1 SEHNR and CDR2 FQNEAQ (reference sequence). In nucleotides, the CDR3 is TGTGCCAGCAGCCGAGGCAATCAGCCCCAGCATTTT. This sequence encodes CASSRGNQPQHF.

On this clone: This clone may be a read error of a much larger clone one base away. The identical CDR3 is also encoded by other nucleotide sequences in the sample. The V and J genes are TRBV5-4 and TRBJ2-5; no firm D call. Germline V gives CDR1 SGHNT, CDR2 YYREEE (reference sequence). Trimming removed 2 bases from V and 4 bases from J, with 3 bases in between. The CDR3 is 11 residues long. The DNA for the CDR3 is TGTGCCAGCAGCTTAGCAGAGACCCAGTACTTC. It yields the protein CASSLAETQYF. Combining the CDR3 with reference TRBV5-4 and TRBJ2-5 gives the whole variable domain ETGVTQSPTHLIKTRGQQVTLRCSSQSGHNTVSWYQQALGQGPQFIFQYYREEENGRGNFPPRFSGLQFPNYSSELNVNALELDDSALYLCASSLAETQYFGPGTRLLVL.

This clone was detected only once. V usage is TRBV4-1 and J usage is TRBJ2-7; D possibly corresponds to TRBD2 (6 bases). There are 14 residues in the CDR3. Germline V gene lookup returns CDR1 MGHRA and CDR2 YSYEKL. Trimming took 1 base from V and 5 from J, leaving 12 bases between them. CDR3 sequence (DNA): TGCGCCAGCAGCCAAGTACTAGCAACGGACGAGCAGTACTTC. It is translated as CASSQVLATDEQYF.

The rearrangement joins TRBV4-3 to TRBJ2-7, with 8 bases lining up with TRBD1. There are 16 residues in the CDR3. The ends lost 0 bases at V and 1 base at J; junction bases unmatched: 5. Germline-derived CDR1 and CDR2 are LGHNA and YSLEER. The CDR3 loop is CASSQDTGTGSYEQYF. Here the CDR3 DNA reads TGCGCCAGCAGCCAAGACACCGGGACAGGATCCTACGAGCAGTACTTC.